These T cell receptor beta chains were read from a single sample in a study of blood T cells in healthy people across ages. TCRdb called the 5' RACE reads again in MiXCR, with one record for every CDR3 protein. The data contain 700,000 or so distinct CDR3 sequences, around 38% of them singletons. Material for sequencing was blood. These receptor sequences come from a man older than 75 in good health. Each CDR3 is given with its conserved first and last residue. D genes are given only for firm matches. Only some rows state a clone size, as once, few, many or a class for expanded clones.

j_call: TRBJ2-5; clone_size: .; d_call: TRBD1; v_call: TRBV2; cdr3_aa: CASRDRGIETQYF; cdr3_nt: TGTGCCAGCAGGGACAGGGGCATAGAGACCCAGTACTTC
j_call: TRBJ2-5; clone_size: .; d_call: .; v_call: TRBV29-1; cdr3_aa: CSVKLLGGAQETQYF; cdr3_nt: TGCAGCGTAAAACTTCTCGGGGGTGCGCAAGAGACCCAGTACTTC
j_call: TRBJ2-3; clone_size: .; d_call: .; v_call: TRBV5-1; cdr3_aa: CASSLADSSTDTQYF; cdr3_nt: TGCGCCAGCAGCTTGGCGGACAGCAGCACAGATACGCAGTATTTT
j_call: TRBJ2-5; clone_size: .; d_call: .; v_call: TRBV6-6; cdr3_aa: CASSYSLVEGKQETQYF; cdr3_nt: TGTGCCAGCAGTTACTCGCTAGTCGAGGGGAAACAAGAGACCCAGTACTTC
j_call: TRBJ2-3; clone_size: .; d_call: .; v_call: TRBV6-6; cdr3_aa: CASSSSLAPTDTQYF; cdr3_nt: TGTGCCAGCAGTTCGTCGCTAGCACCCACAGATACGCAGTATTTT
j_call: TRBJ2-3; clone_size: few; d_call: TRBD2; v_call: TRBV4-2; cdr3_aa: CASSQDGTSGGSDTQYF; cdr3_nt: TGTGCCAGCAGCCAAGATGGGACTAGCGGGGGGAGTGATACGCAGTATTTT
j_call: TRBJ1-2; clone_size: few; d_call: .; v_call: TRBV6-1; cdr3_aa: CASSEGGWLYGYTF; cdr3_nt: TGTGCCAGCAGTGAAGGCGGGTGGCTCTATGGCTACACCTTC
j_call: TRBJ2-3; clone_size: .; d_call: .; v_call: TRBV7-2; cdr3_aa: CASSSQPDSTDTQYF; cdr3_nt: TGTGCCAGCAGCTCTCAACCTGACAGTACAGATACGCAGTATTTT
j_call: TRBJ2-7; clone_size: few; d_call: .; v_call: TRBV2; cdr3_aa: CASYEETTYEQYF; cdr3_nt: TGTGCCAGCTACGAGGAGACAACCTACGAGCAGTACTTC
j_call: TRBJ1-2; clone_size: many; d_call: .; v_call: TRBV25-1; cdr3_aa: CASSERTADGYTF; cdr3_nt: TGTGCCAGCAGTGAGAGGACGGCAGATGGCTACACCTTC
j_call: TRBJ1-1; clone_size: .; d_call: TRBD1; v_call: TRBV18; cdr3_aa: CASSPMSTDRGEVFF; cdr3_nt: TGTGCCAGCTCACCAATGTCAACGGACAGGGGTGAAGTTTTCTTT
j_call: TRBJ1-3; clone_size: .; d_call: .; v_call: TRBV4-1; cdr3_aa: CASSQDAYSGNTIYF; cdr3_nt: TGCGCCAGCAGCCAAGATGCATATTCCGGGAACACCATATATTTT
j_call: TRBJ2-3; clone_size: once; d_call: TRBD2; v_call: TRBV12-3/TRBV12-4; cdr3_aa: CASTWRGRATQYF; cdr3_nt: TGTGCCAGCACCTGGCGGGGGAGGGCTACGCAGTATTTT
j_call: TRBJ2-1; clone_size: .; d_call: TRBD2; v_call: TRBV20-1; cdr3_aa: CSALTSGGLNEQFF; cdr3_nt: TGCAGTGCGCTGACTAGCGGGGGTCTTAATGAGCAGTTCTTC
j_call: TRBJ2-6; clone_size: few; d_call: TRBD2; v_call: TRBV5-1; cdr3_aa: CASSLEATSVSGANVLTF; cdr3_nt: TGCGCCAGCAGCTTGGAAGCGACTAGCGTTTCTGGGGCCAACGTCCTGACTTTC
j_call: TRBJ1-5; clone_size: .; d_call: TRBD1; v_call: TRBV20-1; cdr3_aa: CSASGPGGGQPQHF; cdr3_nt: TGCAGTGCTAGCGGACCAGGGGGCGGCCAGCCCCAGCATTTT
j_call: TRBJ2-7; clone_size: .; d_call: .; v_call: TRBV7-8; cdr3_aa: CASSSLRPEPYEQYF; cdr3_nt: TGTGCCAGCAGCTCCCTAAGGCCAGAACCCTACGAGCAGTACTTC
j_call: TRBJ1-2; clone_size: .; d_call: .; v_call: TRBV20-1; cdr3_aa: CSARDLRTFVYGYTF; cdr3_nt: TGCAGTGCTAGAGATTTAAGGACTTTCGTTTATGGCTACACCTTC
j_call: TRBJ2-5; clone_size: .; d_call: TRBD1; v_call: TRBV9; cdr3_aa: CASSVAVQGSQETQYF; cdr3_nt: TGTGCCAGCAGCGTAGCTGTACAGGGGTCCCAAGAGACCCAGTACTTC
j_call: TRBJ2-7; clone_size: .; d_call: TRBD2; v_call: TRBV28; cdr3_aa: CASSLGLGGATYEQYF; cdr3_nt: TGTGCCAGCAGCTTAGGCCTCGGGGGGGCGACCTACGAGCAGTACTTC
j_call: TRBJ2-6; clone_size: .; d_call: .; v_call: TRBV6-1; cdr3_aa: CASSISDRLSGANVLTF; cdr3_nt: TGTGCCAGCAGTATCTCCGACAGGCTCTCTGGGGCCAACGTCCTGACTTTC
j_call: TRBJ2-5; clone_size: few; d_call: .; v_call: TRBV7-2; cdr3_aa: CASSWILGAQETQYF; cdr3_nt: TGTGCCAGCAGCTGGATCCTCGGGGCCCAAGAGACCCAGTACTTC
j_call: TRBJ2-5; clone_size: .; d_call: .; v_call: TRBV9; cdr3_aa: CASSVGTSQRETQYF; cdr3_nt: TGTGCCAGCAGCGTGGGGACTTCCCAGAGAGAGACCCAGTACTTC
j_call: TRBJ2-7; clone_size: many; d_call: .; v_call: TRBV5-1; cdr3_aa: CASSEGRGSFNYEQYF; cdr3_nt: TGCGCCAGCAGCGAGGGCCGGGGTTCTTTCAACTACGAGCAGTACTTC
j_call: TRBJ2-3; clone_size: few; d_call: .; v_call: TRBV24-1; cdr3_aa: CATSDTRVGQATTDTQYF; cdr3_nt: TGTGCCACCAGTGATACGAGGGTTGGGCAGGCGACCACAGATACGCAGTATTTT
j_call: TRBJ2-7; clone_size: .; d_call: TRBD2; v_call: TRBV12-3/TRBV12-4; cdr3_aa: CASSAISGGASFDEQYF; cdr3_nt: TGTGCCAGCAGTGCCATTAGCGGGGGGGCCAGCTTCGACGAGCAGTACTTC
j_call: TRBJ1-1; clone_size: few; d_call: .; v_call: TRBV9; cdr3_aa: CASSAVDDTEAFF; cdr3_nt: TGTGCCAGCAGCGCGGTGGATGACACTGAAGCTTTCTTT
j_call: TRBJ2-1; clone_size: .; d_call: TRBD1; v_call: TRBV20-1; cdr3_aa: CSAPTGLGETQFF; cdr3_nt: TGCAGTGCCCCGACAGGGTTAGGGGAGACCCAGTTCTTC
j_call: TRBJ1-2; clone_size: few; d_call: TRBD1; v_call: TRBV5-5; cdr3_aa: CASSLDGQGAYGYTF; cdr3_nt: TGTGCCAGCAGCTTGGACGGACAGGGGGCGTATGGCTACACCTTC
j_call: TRBJ1-2; clone_size: few; d_call: TRBD1; v_call: TRBV20-1; cdr3_aa: CSATRDRGISGYTF; cdr3_nt: TGCAGTGCTACCCGGGACAGGGGTATTAGTGGCTACACCTTC
j_call: TRBJ2-5; clone_size: .; d_call: TRBD2; v_call: TRBV6-1; cdr3_aa: CASSVGSGGYQETQYF; cdr3_nt: TGTGCCAGCAGTGTTGGTAGCGGGGGGTACCAAGAGACCCAGTACTTC
j_call: TRBJ2-7; clone_size: few; d_call: .; v_call: TRBV20-1; cdr3_aa: CSASSYEQYF; cdr3_nt: TGCAGTGCTAGTTCCTACGAGCAGTACTTC
j_call: TRBJ1-1; clone_size: .; d_call: .; v_call: TRBV6-5; cdr3_aa: CASSYEGDVAFF; cdr3_nt: TGTGCCAGCAGTTACGAGGGGGACGTAGCTTTCTTT
j_call: TRBJ2-2; clone_size: .; d_call: TRBD1; v_call: TRBV2; cdr3_aa: CAWGTGQMNTGELFF; cdr3_nt: TGTGCCTGGGGAACGGGACAGATGAACACCGGGGAGCTGTTTTTT
j_call: TRBJ2-7; clone_size: .; d_call: TRBD1; v_call: TRBV9; cdr3_aa: CASSKRDRADYEQYF; cdr3_nt: TGTGCCAGCAGCAAACGGGACAGGGCTGACTACGAGCAGTACTTC
j_call: TRBJ2-7; clone_size: .; d_call: TRBD1; v_call: TRBV20-1; cdr3_aa: CSARETGQQVYEQYF; cdr3_nt: TGCAGTGCTAGAGAGACGGGACAGCAAGTCTACGAGCAGTACTTC
j_call: TRBJ2-5; clone_size: few; d_call: .; v_call: TRBV4-2; cdr3_aa: CASSQVGWTVQETQYF; cdr3_nt: TGTGCCAGCAGCCAAGTAGGGTGGACTGTACAAGAGACCCAGTACTTC
j_call: TRBJ1-4; clone_size: .; d_call: .; v_call: TRBV27; cdr3_aa: CASSLSGTANEKLSF; cdr3_nt: TGTGCCAGCAGTTTATCGGGCACGGCTAATGAAAAACTGTCTTTT
j_call: TRBJ1-5; clone_size: once; d_call: TRBD1; v_call: TRBV14; cdr3_aa: CARNRDRRCTNQPQHF; cdr3_nt: TGTGCCAGGAACCGGGACAGACGATGTACAAATCAGCCCCAGCATTTT
j_call: TRBJ2-7; clone_size: .; d_call: .; v_call: TRBV10-3; cdr3_aa: CAISGSSLQGYEQYF; cdr3_nt: TGTGCCATCAGTGGGTCGTCGCTACAGGGCTACGAGCAGTACTTC
j_call: TRBJ2-1; clone_size: few; d_call: TRBD2; v_call: TRBV7-6; cdr3_aa: CASSPKLAEHEQFF; cdr3_nt: TGTGCCAGCAGCCCTAAACTAGCGGAGCATGAGCAGTTCTTC
j_call: TRBJ1-1; clone_size: few; d_call: .; v_call: TRBV6-2/TRBV6-3; cdr3_aa: CASTLFGSGEAFF; cdr3_nt: TGTGCCAGCACCTTATTCGGTTCGGGTGAAGCTTTCTTT
j_call: TRBJ2-3; clone_size: .; d_call: TRBD2; v_call: TRBV30; cdr3_aa: CAWTFKAGGTDTQYF; cdr3_nt: TGTGCCTGGACGTTCAAGGCGGGGGGTACAGATACGCAGTATTTT
j_call: TRBJ2-7; clone_size: .; d_call: .; v_call: TRBV11-2; cdr3_aa: CASSLTTSYEQYF; cdr3_nt: TGTGCCAGCAGCTTAACAACTTCCTACGAGCAGTACTTC
j_call: TRBJ2-7; clone_size: many; d_call: .; v_call: TRBV6-6; cdr3_aa: CATYMGAPSYEQYF; cdr3_nt: TGTGCCACCTACATGGGGGCCCCCTCCTACGAGCAGTACTTC
j_call: TRBJ1-5; clone_size: few; d_call: .; v_call: TRBV20-1; cdr3_aa: CSAREGWGNQPQHF; cdr3_nt: TGCAGTGCTAGAGAAGGGTGGGGCAATCAGCCCCAGCATTTT
j_call: TRBJ1-1; clone_size: .; d_call: .; v_call: TRBV5-1; cdr3_aa: CASSLAINTEAFF; cdr3_nt: TGCGCCAGCAGCTTGGCCATTAACACTGAAGCTTTCTTT
j_call: TRBJ2-3; clone_size: .; d_call: TRBD1; v_call: TRBV5-5; cdr3_aa: CASSPRYRDSPTDTQYF; cdr3_nt: TGTGCCAGCAGCCCCAGGTACCGGGACAGCCCCACAGATACGCAGTATTTT
j_call: TRBJ2-1; clone_size: few; d_call: .; v_call: TRBV6-2/TRBV6-3; cdr3_aa: CASSLIAEGEQFF; cdr3_nt: TGTGCCAGCAGCCTTATCGCCGAAGGTGAGCAGTTCTTC
j_call: TRBJ2-7; clone_size: few; d_call: .; v_call: TRBV28; cdr3_aa: CASSLQVWGNYEQYF; cdr3_nt: TGTGCCAGCAGCCTCCAGGTTTGGGGAAACTACGAGCAGTACTTC
j_call: TRBJ2-3; clone_size: .; d_call: TRBD2; v_call: TRBV7-9; cdr3_aa: CASGSNSGITDTQYF; cdr3_nt: TGTGCCAGCGGGTCGAATAGCGGGATAACAGATACGCAGTATTTT